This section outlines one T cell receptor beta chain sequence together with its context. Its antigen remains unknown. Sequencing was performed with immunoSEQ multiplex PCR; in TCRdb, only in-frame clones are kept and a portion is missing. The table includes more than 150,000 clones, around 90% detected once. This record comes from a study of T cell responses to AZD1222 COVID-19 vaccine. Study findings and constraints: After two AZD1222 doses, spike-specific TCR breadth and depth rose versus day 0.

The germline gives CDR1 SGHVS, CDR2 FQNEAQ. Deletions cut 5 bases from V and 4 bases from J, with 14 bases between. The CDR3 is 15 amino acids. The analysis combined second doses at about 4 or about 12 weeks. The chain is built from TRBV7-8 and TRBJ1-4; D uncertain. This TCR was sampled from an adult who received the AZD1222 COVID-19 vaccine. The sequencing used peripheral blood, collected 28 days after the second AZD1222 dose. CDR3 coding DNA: TGTGCCAGCAGCCCGCGACGGATGAATAATGAAAAACTGTTTTTT. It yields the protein CASSPRRMNNEKLFF.